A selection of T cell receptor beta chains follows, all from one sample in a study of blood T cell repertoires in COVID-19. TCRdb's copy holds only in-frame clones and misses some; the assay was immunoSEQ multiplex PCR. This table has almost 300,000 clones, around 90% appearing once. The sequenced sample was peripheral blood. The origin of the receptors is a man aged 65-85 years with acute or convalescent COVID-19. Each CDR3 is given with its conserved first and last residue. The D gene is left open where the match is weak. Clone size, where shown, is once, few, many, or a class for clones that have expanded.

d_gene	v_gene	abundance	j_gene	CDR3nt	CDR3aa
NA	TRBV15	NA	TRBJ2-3	TGTGCCACCAGCTCCTTAGGTGGGGCGGATAACACAGATACGCAGTATTTT	CATSSLGGADNTDTQYF
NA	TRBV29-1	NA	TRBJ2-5	TGCAGCGCTGCTAGAGACAGCGCCACCGAGACCCAGTACTTC	CSAARDSATETQYF
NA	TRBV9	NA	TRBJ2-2	TGTGCCAGCAGCGCTGAAGGGGGTACCGGGGAGCTGTTTTTT	CASSAEGGTGELFF
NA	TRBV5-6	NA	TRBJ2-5	TGTGCCAGCAGCTTTGTAGCTCGAGGGGAGACCCAGTACTTC	CASSFVARGETQYF
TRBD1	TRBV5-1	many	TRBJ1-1	TGCGCCAGCAGCTTGGTCGGACAGGGAGCTTTCTTT	CASSLVGQGAFF
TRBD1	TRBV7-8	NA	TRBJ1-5	TGTGCCAGCAGCTCCTACGGACAGGGAGGTCAGCCCCAGCATTTT	CASSSYGQGGQPQHF
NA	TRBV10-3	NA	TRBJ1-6	TGTGCCATCAGAAATAACAAAATATCAAATTCACCCCTCCACTTT	CAIRNNKISNSPLHF
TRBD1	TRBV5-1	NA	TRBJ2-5	TGCGCCAGCAGCCAGGGACAGTTAAAAGAGACCCAGTACTTC	CASSQGQLKETQYF
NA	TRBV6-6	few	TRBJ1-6	TGTGCCAGCAGTTCTCCGGAGAATTCACCCCTCCACTTT	CASSSPENSPLHF
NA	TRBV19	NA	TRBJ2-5	TGTGCCAGTAGTATAGCGGGGACATCCGAAGAGACCCAGTACTTC	CASSIAGTSEETQYF
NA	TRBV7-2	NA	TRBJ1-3	TGTGCCAGCAGCTCAAACAGAGCCTCTGGAAACACCATATATTTT	CASSSNRASGNTIYF
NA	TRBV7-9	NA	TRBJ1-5	TGTGCCAGCAGCTTAACAGATAGCAATCAGCCCCAGCATTTT	CASSLTDSNQPQHF
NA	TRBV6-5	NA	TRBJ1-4	TGTGCCAGCAGTTACTCCGGTGGAGGGACTAATGAAAAACTGTTTTTT	CASSYSGGGTNEKLFF
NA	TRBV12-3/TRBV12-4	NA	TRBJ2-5	TGTGCCAGCAGTGCGGGATTAAGAGAGACCCAGTACTTC	CASSAGLRETQYF
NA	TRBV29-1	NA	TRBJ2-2	TGCAGCGTTGATCGGGGGTACACCGGGGAGCTGTTTTTT	CSVDRGYTGELFF
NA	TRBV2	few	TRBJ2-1	TGTGCCAGCAGCGTCACAGGGAAGTCCTACAATGAGCAGTTCTTC	CASSVTGKSYNEQFF
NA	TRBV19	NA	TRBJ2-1	TGTGCCAGTAGTATATCGGGGGTCTCCTACAATGAGCAGTTCTTC	CASSISGVSYNEQFF
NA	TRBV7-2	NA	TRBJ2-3	TGTGCCAGCAGCCGCGGGATCTCGGATACGCAGTATTTT	CASSRGISDTQYF
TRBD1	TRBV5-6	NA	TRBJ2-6	TGTGCCAGCAGCCCTACAGGGGTTGGTGGGGCCAACGTCCTGACTTTC	CASSPTGVGGANVLTF
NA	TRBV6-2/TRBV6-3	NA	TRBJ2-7	TGTGCCAGCAGTTACAGTCTCAGGGGACACGAGCAGTACTTC	CASSYSLRGHEQYF
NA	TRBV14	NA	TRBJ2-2	TGTGCCAGCAGACATTTCTTGCCAGGGGTGGCCGGGGAGCTGTTTTTT	CASRHFLPGVAGELFF
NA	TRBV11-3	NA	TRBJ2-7	TGTGCCAGCAGCTTAGGTACAGGGCTTAAGTACGAGCAGTACTTC	CASSLGTGLKYEQYF
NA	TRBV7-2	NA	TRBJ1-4	TGTGCCAGCAGCAGTGAGCGGTATGAAAAACTGTTTTTT	CASSSERYEKLFF
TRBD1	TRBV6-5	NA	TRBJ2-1	TGTGCCAGCAGTTCGGACAGGGCCTCCTACAATGAGCAGTTCTTC	CASSSDRASYNEQFF
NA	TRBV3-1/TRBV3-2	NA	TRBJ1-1	TGTGCCAGCAGCCAAGACTGGGGGCGGACTGAAGCTTTCTTT	CASSQDWGRTEAFF
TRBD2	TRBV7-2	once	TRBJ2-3	TGTGCCAGCAGCTCCCCGATAAGACTAGCGGGGGGGCCAGATACGCAGTATTTT	CASSSPIRLAGGPDTQYF
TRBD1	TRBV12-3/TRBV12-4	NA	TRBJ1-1	TGTGCCAGCAACCCCACAGGGGGCAGGGAAGCTTTCTTT	CASNPTGGREAFF
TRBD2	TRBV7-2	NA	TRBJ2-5	TGTGCCAGCAGCTTAGATCCGGGAGGGCTGGAGACCCAGTACTTC	CASSLDPGGLETQYF
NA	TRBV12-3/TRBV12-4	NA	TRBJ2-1	TGTGCCAGCAGGGGACCCGGGGGTAATGAGCAGTTCTTC	CASRGPGGNEQFF
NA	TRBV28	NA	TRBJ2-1	TGTGCCAGCAGTCCCCCCCCTTTTCAGGGGAAGTTGCCGTTCTTC	CASSPPPFQGKLPFF
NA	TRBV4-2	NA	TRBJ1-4	TGTGCCAGCAGCGTAAACAGGCGAACAACTAATGAAAAACTGTTTTTT	CASSVNRRTTNEKLFF
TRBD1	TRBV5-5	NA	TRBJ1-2	TGTGCCAGCAGCTTCTATAATAAGCCAGGGGGCCATGGCTACACCTTC	CASSFYNKPGGHGYTF
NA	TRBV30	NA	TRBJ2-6	TGTGCCTGGAGTGTAAAGCGCTCTGGGGCCAACGTCCTGACTTTC	CAWSVKRSGANVLTF
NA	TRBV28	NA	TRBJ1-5	TGTGCCAGCAGTGTTGGCGGGGGTGGTCAGCCCCAGCATTTT	CASSVGGGGQPQHF
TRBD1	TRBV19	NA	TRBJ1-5	TGTGCCAGTAGTCCCACCACCTACAGGCCAGGGGGCTGGAGCAATCAGCCCCAGCATTTT	CASSPTTYRPGGWSNQPQHF
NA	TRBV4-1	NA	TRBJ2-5	TGCGCCAGCAGCCAAGATCGCGAACAGTCGAACAGGGAGACCCAGTACTTC	CASSQDREQSNRETQYF
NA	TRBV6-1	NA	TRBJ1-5	TGTGCCAGTGTAGCTAATCACAATCAGCCCCAGCATTTT	CASVANHNQPQHF
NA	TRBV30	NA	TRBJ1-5	TGTGCCTGGAGTCTGTTTGCCACTAATAGCAATCAGCCCCAGCATTTT	CAWSLFATNSNQPQHF
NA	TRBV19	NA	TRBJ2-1	TGTGCCAGTAGTATCTCCCTTGGTAGCGGTTACCCCTCTTATTATGAGCAGTTCTTC	CASSISLGSGYPSYYEQFF
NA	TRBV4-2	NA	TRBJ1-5	TGTGCCAGCAGCCAAGGCCGACAGTCAGATCAGCCCCAGCATTTT	CASSQGRQSDQPQHF
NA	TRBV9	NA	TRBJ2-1	TGTGCCAGCAGCGTAGGCCCTCTTGAGCGCGGTGAGCAGTTCTTC	CASSVGPLERGEQFF
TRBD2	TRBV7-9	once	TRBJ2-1	TGTGCCAGCAGCCTCACACTAGCGGGAGTTGAGCAGTTCTTC	CASSLTLAGVEQFF
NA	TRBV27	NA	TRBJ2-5	TGTGCCAGCAGTCTAATGTACCAAGAGACCCAGTACTTC	CASSLMYQETQYF
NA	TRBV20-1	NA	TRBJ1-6	TGCAGTGCTAGTGCATTGGTAAGGGGCCTAAGCTCCTATAATTCACCCCTCCACTTT	CSASALVRGLSSYNSPLHF
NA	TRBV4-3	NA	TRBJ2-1	TGCGCCAGCAGCCAAGATCTGGCTTTTGGAACAGGCTTAATATCCAATGAGCAGTTCTTC	CASSQDLAFGTGLISNEQFF
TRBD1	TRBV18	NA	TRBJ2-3	TGTGCCAGCTCACCAGGGACAGGGGAAGCAGATACGCAGTATTTT	CASSPGTGEADTQYF
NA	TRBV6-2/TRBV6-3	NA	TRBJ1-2	TGTGCCAGCAGTTACAATATCTATGGCTACACCTTC	CASSYNIYGYTF
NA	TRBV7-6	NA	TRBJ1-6	TGTGCCAGCAGCTTAGTTTCGGGGGGATCATCACCCCTCCACTTT	CASSLVSGGSSPLHF
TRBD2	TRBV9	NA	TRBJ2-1	TGTGCCAGCAGCGAGACTAGCGGGACACTTTACAATGAGCAGTTCTTC	CASSETSGTLYNEQFF
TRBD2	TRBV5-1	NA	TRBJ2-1	TGCGCCAGCAGCTCCGGGACTAGAAGTAGAGAGCAGTTCTTC	CASSSGTRSREQFF